What follows are 11 T cell receptor beta chains derived from one specimen sequenced in a study of OX40 agonist ivuxolimab in advanced cancers. Libraries were prepared by immunoSEQ multiplex PCR; TCRdb keeps only in-frame clonotypes and omits some of them. This repertoire shows tens of thousands of clones, roughly nine tenths found once; its top ten account for 25%. The starting material was CD4+ or CD8+ T cells sorted from blood, obtained in a trial of the OX40 agonist ivuxolimab. The origin of the receptors is an adult with an advanced solid tumor such as melanoma, head and neck, liver or kidney cancer.

About this clone itself: One junction end does not reproduce the germline sequence, and a read error may be involved. The chain has TRBV6-5 and TRBJ1-3; D unclear. Germline CDR1 MNHEY, CDR2 SVGAGI. The CDR3 is 13 residues long. The CDR3 loop reads CASSAVGGRRGGF. CDR3 bases: TGTGCCAGCAGCGCCGTAGGAGGGCGCCGAGGAGGATTT.

The chain joins TRBV30 to TRBJ2-7, with 11 bases lining up with TRBD1. After removal of 5 bases from V and 3 bases from J, the junction contained 0 bases not matched to a gene. CDR3 length: 12 amino acids. CDR1 GTSNPN and CDR2 SVGIG come from the germline V gene (reference sequence). CDR3 sequence reads: CAWGTGGYEQYF. The CDR3 region has the DNA TGTGCCTGGGGGACAGGGGGCTACGAGCAGTACTTC.

V gene TRBV27 combines with J gene TRBJ1-5; D uncertain. Germline-derived CDR1 and CDR2 are MNHEY and SMNVEV (reference sequence). This CDR3 has 12 amino acids. Trimming took 5 bases from V and 3 from J, leaving 5 bases between them. CDR3 residues: CASSALNQPQHF. In nucleotides, the CDR3 is TGTGCCAGCAGTGCCCTCAATCAGCCCCAGCATTTT.

The V and J genes are TRBV15 and TRBJ2-2; 10 positions agree with TRBD1. The CDR3 has 15 residues. V shed 3 bases and J 5 bases; nucleotides not matched to a gene: 3. The germline V gene has CDR1 LNHNV and CDR2 YYDKDF (reference sequence). The CDR3 sequence is CATSRRTGGTGELFF. Written as DNA, the CDR3 is TGTGCCACCAGCAGGAGGACAGGGGGGACCGGGGAGCTGTTTTTT.

This clone was detected a few times. The rearrangement links TRBV10-3 to TRBJ1-2; D not certain. This CDR3 has 14 amino acids. Trimming shortened V by 2 bases and J by 8 bases, and 15 bases separated the two germline ends. Per the germline V gene, CDR1 is ENHRY and CDR2 is SYGVKD. This CDR3 reads CAISEDATWWGYTF. CDR3 DNA: TGTGCCATCAGTGAGGACGCCACATGGTGGGGCTACACCTTC.

The chain recombines TRBV29-1 with TRBJ2-3, with TRBD1 matching 7 bases. The CDR3 runs to 13 residues. Looked up from germline, CDR1 is SQVTM and CDR2 is ANQGSEA. Germline trimming cut 6 bases from V and 3 bases from J; bases unmatched to any gene: 6. CDR3 bases: TGCAGCGTAGACAAGACAGGGACAGATACGCAGTATTTT. This sequence encodes CSVDKTGTDTQYF.

This clone was detected only once. The gene calls are TRBV2 and TRBJ2-7, with D tentatively TRBD2 (7 bases). Germline V gives CDR1 SNHLY, CDR2 FYNNEI. V lost 4 bases and J 1 base, leaving 11 bases between the germline ends. The CDR3 covers 14 residues. The CDR3 nucleotides are TGTGCCAGCAGTGGGGGGGGCGGTTCCTACGAGCAGTACTTC. This encodes CASSGGGGSYEQYF.

The J gene is TRBJ2-2, the V gene TRBV7-9; 8 bases line up with TRBD2. This CDR3 is 16 amino acids long. CDR1 is SEHNR, CDR2 FQNEAQ, per germline (reference sequence). Trimming took 5 bases from V and 4 from J; bases not matched to a gene: 9. The CDR3 loop is CASSPPLAGGTGELFF. The CDR3 DNA reads TGTGCCAGCAGCCCACCCCTGGCGGGAGGCACCGGGGAGCTGTTTTTT. The full variable domain, with the rest looked up from reference TRBV7-9 and TRBJ2-2, is DTGVSQNPRHKITKRGQNVTFRCDPISEHNRLYWYRQTLGQGPEFLTYFQNEAQLEKSRLLSDRFSAERPKGSFSTLEIQRTEQGDSAMYLCASSPPLAGGTGELFFGEGSRLTVL.

V usage is TRBV7-2 and J usage is TRBJ1-1, with a possible D match to TRBD1 (5 bases). V was pared by 2 bases and J by 0 bases, with 16 bases between. CDR3 length: 17 residues. Per germline, CDR1 SGHTA and CDR2 FQGNSA. CDR3: CASSLNNLGRLNTEAFF. The CDR3 DNA is TGTGCCAGCAGCTTAAATAACTTGGGACGGCTGAACACTGAAGCTTTCTTT.

The gene calls are TRBV7-9 and TRBJ2-7, with 9 bases identical to TRBD2. The V gene's germline CDR1 is SEHNR and CDR2 FQNEAQ (reference sequence). The V and J ends lost 3 bases and 5 bases, in that order; junction bases with no gene match: 2. The CDR3 sequence is 13 residues long. CDR3 amino acids: CASSLIAGDEQYF. The CDR3 DNA reads TGTGCCAGCAGCTTGATAGCGGGGGACGAGCAGTACTTC.

This chain uses TRBV6-5 with TRBJ2-7; D is ambiguous. The CDR3 is made up of 12 amino acids. V shed 5 bases and J shed 1 base, with 6 bases lying between them. CDR1 is MNHEY, CDR2 SVGAGI, per germline. CDR3 amino acids: CASSARSYEQYF. The CDR3 region has the DNA TGTGCCAGCAGTGCACGGTCCTACGAGCAGTACTTC.